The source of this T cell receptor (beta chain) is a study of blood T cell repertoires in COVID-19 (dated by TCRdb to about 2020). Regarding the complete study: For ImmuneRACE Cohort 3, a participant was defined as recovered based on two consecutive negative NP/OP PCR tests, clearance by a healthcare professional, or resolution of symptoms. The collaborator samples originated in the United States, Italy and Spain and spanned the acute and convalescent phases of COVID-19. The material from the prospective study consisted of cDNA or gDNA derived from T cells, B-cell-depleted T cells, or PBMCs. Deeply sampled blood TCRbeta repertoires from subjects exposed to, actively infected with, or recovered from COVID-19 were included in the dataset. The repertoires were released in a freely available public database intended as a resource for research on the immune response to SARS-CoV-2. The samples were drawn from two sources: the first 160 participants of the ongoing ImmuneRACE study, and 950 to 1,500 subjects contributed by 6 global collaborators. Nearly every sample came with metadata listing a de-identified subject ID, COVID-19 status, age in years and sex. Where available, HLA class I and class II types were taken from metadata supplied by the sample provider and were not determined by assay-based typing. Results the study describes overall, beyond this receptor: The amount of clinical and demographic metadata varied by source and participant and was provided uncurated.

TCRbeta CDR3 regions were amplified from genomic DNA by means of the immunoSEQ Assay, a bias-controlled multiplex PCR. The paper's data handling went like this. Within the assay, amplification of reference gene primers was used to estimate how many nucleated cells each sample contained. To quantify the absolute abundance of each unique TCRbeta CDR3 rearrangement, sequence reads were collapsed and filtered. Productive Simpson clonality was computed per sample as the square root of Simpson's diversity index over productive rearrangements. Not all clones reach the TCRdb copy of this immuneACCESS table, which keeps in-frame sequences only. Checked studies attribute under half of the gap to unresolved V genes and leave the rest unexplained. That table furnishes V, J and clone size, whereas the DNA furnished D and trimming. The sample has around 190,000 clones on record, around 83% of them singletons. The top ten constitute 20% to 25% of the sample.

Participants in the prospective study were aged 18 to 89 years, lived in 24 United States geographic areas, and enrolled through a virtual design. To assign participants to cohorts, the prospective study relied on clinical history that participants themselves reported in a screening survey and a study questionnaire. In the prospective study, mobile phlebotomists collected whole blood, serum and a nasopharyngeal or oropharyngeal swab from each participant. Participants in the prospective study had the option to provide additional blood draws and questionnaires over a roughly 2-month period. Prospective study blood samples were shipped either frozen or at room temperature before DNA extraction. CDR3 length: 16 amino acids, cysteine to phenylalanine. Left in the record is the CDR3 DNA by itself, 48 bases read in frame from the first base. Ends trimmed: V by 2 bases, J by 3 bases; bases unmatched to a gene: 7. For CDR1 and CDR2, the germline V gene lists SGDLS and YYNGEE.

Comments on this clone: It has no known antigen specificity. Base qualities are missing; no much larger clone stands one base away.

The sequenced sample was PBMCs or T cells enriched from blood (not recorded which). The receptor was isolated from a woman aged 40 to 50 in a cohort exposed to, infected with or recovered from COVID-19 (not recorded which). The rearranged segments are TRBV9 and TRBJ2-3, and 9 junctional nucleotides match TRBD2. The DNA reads TGTGCCAGCAGCGTGGCCCTTGGACTAGCGACAGATACGCAGTATTTT. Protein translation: CASSVALGLATDTQYF. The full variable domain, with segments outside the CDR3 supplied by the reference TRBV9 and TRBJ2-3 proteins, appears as DSGVTQTPKHLITATGQRVTLRCSPRSGDLSVYWYQQSLDQGLQFLIQYYNGEERAKGNILERFSAQQFPDLHSELNLSSLELGDSALYFCASSVALGLATDTQYFGPGTRLTVL.